Sequencing of this T cell receptor (beta chain) was carried out in a study of OX40 agonist ivuxolimab in advanced cancers. Background on the study: Patients treated during dose escalation were battling hepatocellular carcinoma, melanoma, renal cell or head and neck cancer. Cohort: approximately 79% men, mean age 60, aged roughly 23 to 79. Findings of the study overall: Several nonresponders also turned out to have low normalized T-cell clonal expansion.

Measured with immunoSEQ multiplex PCR; TCRdb has only the in-frame clones, and not every one. The sample shows some 43,000 clones, about 90% of them seen only once. Details on this clone: As yet, its antigen is unknown.

Systemic immunosuppression or a history of autoimmune disease excluded patients. V lost 1 base to trimming and J lost 4 bases; unmatched junction nucleotides: 8. The CDR3 sequence is 17 residues long. CDR1 is SNHLY, CDR2 FYNNEI, per germline. V gene TRBV2 combines with J gene TRBJ2-3; TRBD2 agrees at 10 bases. The sequence was obtained from an adult with an advanced solid tumor such as melanoma, head and neck, liver or kidney cancer. Sequenced here: CD4+ or CD8+ T cells sorted from blood, sampled in a trial of the OX40 agonist ivuxolimab. CDR3 sequence: CASSEGGLAGVADTQYF. The CDR3 DNA sequence: TGTGCCAGCAGTGAAGGAGGGCTAGCGGGAGTAGCAGATACGCAGTATTTT.